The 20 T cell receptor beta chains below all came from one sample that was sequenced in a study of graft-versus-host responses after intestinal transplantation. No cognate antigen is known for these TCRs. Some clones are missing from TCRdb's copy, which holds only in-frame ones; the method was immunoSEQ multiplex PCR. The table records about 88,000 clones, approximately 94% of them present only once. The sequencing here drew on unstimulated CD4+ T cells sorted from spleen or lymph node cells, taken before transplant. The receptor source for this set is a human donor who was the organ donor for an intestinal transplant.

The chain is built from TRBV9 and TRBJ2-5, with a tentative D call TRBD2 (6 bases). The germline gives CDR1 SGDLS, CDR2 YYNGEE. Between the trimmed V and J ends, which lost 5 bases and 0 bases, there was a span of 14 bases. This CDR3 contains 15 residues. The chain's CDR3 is CASSWGLLDQETQYF. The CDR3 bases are TGTGCCAGCAGTTGGGGACTTTTGGACCAAGAGACCCAGTACTTC.

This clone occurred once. The CDR3 region is CASRLTGSQETQYF. In DNA form, the CDR3 reads TGTGCCAGCAGGCTAACAGGTTCCCAAGAGACCCAGTACTTC. The rearrangement uses TRBV2 and TRBJ2-5, with a weak D call TRBD1 (5 bases). Germline-derived CDR1 and CDR2 are SNHLY and FYNNEI. This CDR3 contains 14 residues. The V gene lost 6 bases and the J gene lost 1 base, with 12 bases spanning the gap.

CDR3 sequence: CASSDREQTPLHF. CDR3 DNA sequence: TGTGCCAGCAGTGACCGAGAGCAAACACCCCTCCACTTT. The V and J genes are TRBV6-1 and TRBJ1-6, with D unclear. Trimming stripped 3 bases from V and 11 bases from J, with 11 bases between. This CDR3 spans 13 amino acids. Germline CDR1 and CDR2: MNHNS and SASEGT.

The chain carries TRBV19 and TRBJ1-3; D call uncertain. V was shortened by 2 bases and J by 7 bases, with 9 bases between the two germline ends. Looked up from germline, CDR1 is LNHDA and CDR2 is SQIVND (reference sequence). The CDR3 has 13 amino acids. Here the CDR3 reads CASSIPGWNTIYF. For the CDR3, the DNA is TGTGCCAGTAGTATACCGGGATGGAACACCATATATTTT.

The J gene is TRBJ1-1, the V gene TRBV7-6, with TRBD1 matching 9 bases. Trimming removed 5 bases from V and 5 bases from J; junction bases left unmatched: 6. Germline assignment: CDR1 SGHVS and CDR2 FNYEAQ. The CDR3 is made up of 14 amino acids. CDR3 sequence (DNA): TGTGCCAGCAGCACAGGACAGGGGAGGACTGAAGCTTTCTTT. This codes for CASSTGQGRTEAFF. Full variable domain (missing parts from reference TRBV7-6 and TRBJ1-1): GAGVSQSPRYKVTKRGQDVALRCDPISGHVSLYWYRQALGQGPEFLTYFNYEAQQDKSGLPNDRFSAERPEGSISTLTIQRTEQRDSAMYRCASSTGQGRTEAFFGQGTRLTVV.

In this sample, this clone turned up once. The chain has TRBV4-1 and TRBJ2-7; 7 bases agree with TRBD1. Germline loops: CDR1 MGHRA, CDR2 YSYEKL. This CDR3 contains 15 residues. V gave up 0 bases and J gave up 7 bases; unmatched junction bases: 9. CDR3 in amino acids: CASSQDPGQIFEQYF. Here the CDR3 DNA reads TGCGCCAGCAGCCAAGACCCGGGACAGATATTTGAGCAGTACTTC.

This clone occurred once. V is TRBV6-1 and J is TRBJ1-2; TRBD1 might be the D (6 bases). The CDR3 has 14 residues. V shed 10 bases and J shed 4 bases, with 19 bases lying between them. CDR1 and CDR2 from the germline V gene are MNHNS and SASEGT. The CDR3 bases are TGTGCCATCGAGGGCAGGGGCCGTTTCTATGGCTACACCTTC. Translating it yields CAIEGRGRFYGYTF.

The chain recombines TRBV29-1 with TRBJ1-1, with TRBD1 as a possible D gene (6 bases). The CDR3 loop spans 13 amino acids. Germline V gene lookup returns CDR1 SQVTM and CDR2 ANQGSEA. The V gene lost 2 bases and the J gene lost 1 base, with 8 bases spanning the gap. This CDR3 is CSVERTENTEAFF. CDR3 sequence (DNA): TGCAGCGTTGAAAGGACAGAGAACACTGAAGCTTTCTTT.

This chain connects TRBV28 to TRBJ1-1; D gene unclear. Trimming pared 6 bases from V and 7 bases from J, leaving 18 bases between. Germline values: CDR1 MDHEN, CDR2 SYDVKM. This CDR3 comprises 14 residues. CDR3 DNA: TGTGCCAGCAGCCTTGAGGTCTACCCCGTTGAAGCTTTCTTT. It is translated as CASSLEVYPVEAFF.

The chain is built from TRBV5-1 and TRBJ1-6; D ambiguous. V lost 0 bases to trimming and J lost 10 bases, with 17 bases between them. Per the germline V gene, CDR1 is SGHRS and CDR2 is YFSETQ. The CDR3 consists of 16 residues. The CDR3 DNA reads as TGCGCCAGCAGCTTGGCCGTGCGGAGGGTAGGGTCACCCCTCCACTTT. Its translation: CASSLAVRRVGSPLHF. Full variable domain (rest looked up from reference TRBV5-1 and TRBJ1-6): KAGVTQTPRYLIKTRGQQVTLSCSPISGHRSVSWYQQTPGQGLQFLFEYFSETQRNKGNFPGRFSGRQFSNSRSEMNVSTLELGDSALYLCASSLAVRRVGSPLHFGNGTRLTVT.

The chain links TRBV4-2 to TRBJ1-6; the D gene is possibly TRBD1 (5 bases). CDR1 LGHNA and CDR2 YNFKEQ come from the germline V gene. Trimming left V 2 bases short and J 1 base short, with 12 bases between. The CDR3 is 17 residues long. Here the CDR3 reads CASSQPPGESYNSPLHF. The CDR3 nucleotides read TGTGCCAGCAGCCAACCCCCGGGGGAATCCTATAATTCACCCCTCCACTTT.

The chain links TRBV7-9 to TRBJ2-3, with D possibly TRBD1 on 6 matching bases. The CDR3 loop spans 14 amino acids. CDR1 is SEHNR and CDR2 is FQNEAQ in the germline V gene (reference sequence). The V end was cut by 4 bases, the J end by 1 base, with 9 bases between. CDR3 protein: CASSSRQGTDTQYF. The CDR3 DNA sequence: TGTGCCAGCAGCTCGCGACAGGGCACAGATACGCAGTATTTT.

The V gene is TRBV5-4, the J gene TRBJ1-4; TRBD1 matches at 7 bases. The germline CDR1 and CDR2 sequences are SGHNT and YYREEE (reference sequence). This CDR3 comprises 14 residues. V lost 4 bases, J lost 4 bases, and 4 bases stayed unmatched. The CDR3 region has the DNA TGTGCCAGCAGCCCAGGGGGTCGTAATGAAAAACTGTTTTTT. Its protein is CASSPGGRNEKLFF.

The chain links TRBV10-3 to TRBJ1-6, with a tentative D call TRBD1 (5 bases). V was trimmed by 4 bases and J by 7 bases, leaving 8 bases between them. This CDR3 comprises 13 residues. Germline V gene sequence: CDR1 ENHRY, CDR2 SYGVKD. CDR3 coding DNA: TGTGCCATCAGTGTAGCAGGGAATTCACCCCTCCACTTT. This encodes CAISVAGNSPLHF.

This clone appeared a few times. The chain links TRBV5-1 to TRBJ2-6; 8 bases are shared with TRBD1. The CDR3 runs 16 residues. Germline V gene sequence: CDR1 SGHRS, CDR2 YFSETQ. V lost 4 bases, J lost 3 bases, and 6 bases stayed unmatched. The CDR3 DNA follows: TGCGCCAGCAGCCTGACAGGGGCTAATGGGGCCAACGTCCTGACTTTC. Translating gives CASSLTGANGANVLTF.

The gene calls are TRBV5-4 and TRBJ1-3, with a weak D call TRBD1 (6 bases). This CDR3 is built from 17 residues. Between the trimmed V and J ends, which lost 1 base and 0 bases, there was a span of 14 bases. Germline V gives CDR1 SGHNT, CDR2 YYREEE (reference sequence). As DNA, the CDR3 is TGTGCCAGCAGCTTGAGGCCCTCAGGGGACTCTGGAAACACCATATATTTT. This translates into CASSLRPSGDSGNTIYF.

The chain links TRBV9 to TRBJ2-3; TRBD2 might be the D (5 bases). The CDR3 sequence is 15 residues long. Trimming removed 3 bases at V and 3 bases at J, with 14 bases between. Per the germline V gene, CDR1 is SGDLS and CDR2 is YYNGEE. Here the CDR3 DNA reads TGTGCCAGCAGCGCTGGAGAGGGTAGGACAGATACGCAGTATTTT. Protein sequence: CASSAGEGRTDTQYF.

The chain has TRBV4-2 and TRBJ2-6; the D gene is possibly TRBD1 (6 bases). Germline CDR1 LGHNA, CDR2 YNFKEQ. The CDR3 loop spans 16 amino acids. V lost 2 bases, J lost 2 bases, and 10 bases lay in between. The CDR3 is CASSQQGGPGANVLTF. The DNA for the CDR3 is TGTGCCAGCAGCCAACAAGGGGGACCTGGGGCCAACGTCCTGACTTTC.

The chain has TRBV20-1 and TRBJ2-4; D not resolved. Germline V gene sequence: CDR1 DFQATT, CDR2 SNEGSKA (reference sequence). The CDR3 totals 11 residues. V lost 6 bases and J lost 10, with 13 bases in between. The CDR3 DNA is TGCAGTGCCGCCCCTGACCGAATTCAGTACTTC. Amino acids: CSAAPDRIQYF.

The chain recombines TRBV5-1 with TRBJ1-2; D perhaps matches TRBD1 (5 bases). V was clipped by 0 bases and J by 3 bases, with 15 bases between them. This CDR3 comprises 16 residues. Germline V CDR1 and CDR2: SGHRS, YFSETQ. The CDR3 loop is CASSLDPFQGDYGYTF. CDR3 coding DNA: TGCGCCAGCAGCTTGGACCCCTTCCAGGGTGACTATGGCTACACCTTC. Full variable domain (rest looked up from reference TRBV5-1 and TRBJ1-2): KAGVTQTPRYLIKTRGQQVTLSCSPISGHRSVSWYQQTPGQGLQFLFEYFSETQRNKGNFPGRFSGRQFSNSRSEMNVSTLELGDSALYLCASSLDPFQGDYGYTFGSGTRLTVV.